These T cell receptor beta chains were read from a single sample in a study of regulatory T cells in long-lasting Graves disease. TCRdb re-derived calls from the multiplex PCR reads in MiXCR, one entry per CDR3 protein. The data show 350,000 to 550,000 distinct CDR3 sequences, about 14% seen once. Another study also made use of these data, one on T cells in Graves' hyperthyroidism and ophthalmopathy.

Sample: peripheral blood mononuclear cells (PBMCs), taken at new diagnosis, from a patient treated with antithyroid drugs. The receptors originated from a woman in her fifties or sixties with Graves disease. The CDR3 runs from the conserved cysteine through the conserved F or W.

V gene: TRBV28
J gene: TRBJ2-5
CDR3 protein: CASSFLQSAGGWETQYF

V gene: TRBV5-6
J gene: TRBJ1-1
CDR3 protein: CASSLDGGGRGAFF

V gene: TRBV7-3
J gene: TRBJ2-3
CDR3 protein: CASSAFGATDTQYF

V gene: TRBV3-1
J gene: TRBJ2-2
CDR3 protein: CASSHTSEKNTGELFF

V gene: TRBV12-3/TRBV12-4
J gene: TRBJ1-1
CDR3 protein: CASSLGQGIGF

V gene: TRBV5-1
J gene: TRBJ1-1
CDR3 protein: CASRQDKNTEAFF

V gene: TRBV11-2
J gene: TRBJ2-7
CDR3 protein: CASSLRDNYREQYF

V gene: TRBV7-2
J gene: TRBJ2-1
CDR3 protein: CASSSGTPGNEQFF

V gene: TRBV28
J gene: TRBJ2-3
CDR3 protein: CASFGRENTDTQYF

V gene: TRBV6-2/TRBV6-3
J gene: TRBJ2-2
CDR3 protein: CASRTAAGTSGSRIGELFF

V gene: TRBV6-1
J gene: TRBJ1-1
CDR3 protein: CASRKTETNTEAFF

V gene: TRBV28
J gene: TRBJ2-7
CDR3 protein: CARSLHTSYEQYF

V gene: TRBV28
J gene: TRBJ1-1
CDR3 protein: CASSLLGLDTEAFF

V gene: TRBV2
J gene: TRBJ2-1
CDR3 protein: CASSRGLAVYSEQFF

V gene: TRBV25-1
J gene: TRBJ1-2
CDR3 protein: CASSRGIGGYTF

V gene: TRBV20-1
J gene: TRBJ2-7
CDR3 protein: CSARDGSSADSYEQYF

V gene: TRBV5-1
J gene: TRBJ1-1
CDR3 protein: CASSLETEAFF

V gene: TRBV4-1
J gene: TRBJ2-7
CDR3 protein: CASSPRGAAYEQYF

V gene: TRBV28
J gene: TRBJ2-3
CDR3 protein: CASSWDSTDTQYF

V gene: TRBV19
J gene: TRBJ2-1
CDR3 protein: CASRAGGPGGMGNQQFF

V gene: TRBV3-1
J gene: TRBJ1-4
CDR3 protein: CASSQVGPNEKLFF

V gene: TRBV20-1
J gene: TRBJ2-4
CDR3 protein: CSANREPVGKNIQYF

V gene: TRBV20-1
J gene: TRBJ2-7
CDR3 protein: CSARDPASRPYEQYF

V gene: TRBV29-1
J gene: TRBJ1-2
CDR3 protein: CSVVDRVINYGYTF

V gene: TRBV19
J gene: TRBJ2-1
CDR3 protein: CASSIDLLGGQGHYNEQFF

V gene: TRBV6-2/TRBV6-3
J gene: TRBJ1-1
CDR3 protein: CASSYSTQFPANTEAFF

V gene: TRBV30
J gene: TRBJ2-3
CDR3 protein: CAWSGASTDTQYF

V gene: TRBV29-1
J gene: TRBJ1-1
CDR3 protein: CSVEVFGGTEAFF

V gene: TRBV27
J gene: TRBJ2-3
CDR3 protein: CASRRPGRIADTQYF

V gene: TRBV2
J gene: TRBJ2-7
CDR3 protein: CASSFVAEPYEQYF

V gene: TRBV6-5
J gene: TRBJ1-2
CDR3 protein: CASSYGNYGYTF

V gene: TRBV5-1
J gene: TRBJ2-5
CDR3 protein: CASGHRTSEVVLETQYF

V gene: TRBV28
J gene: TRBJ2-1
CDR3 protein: CASSLRRTSGRGHEQFF

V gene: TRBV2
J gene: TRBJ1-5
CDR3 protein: CASSTDRDSNQPQHF

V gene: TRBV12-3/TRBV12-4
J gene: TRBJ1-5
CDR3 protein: CASRLTGNQPQHF

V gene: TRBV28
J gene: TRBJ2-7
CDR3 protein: CASSLRGAGDYEQYF

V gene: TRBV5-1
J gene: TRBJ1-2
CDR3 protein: CASSLSGARDYGYTF

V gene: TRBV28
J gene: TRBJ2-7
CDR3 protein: CASRWSQGISAEQYF

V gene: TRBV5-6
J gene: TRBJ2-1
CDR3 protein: CASSWRTQTERQFF

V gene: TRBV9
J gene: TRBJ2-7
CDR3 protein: CASSGGDRGSHEQYF

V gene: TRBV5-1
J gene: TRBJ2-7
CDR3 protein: CASSLASGTGVFGEQYF

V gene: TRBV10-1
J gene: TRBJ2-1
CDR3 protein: CASSSQGTIEQFF

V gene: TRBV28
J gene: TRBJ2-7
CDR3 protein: CASSFDTGTYEQYF

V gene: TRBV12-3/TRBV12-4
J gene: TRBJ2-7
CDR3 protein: CASSYRLAQYEQYF

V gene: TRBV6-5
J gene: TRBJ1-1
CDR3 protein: CASSYSTRMNTEAFF

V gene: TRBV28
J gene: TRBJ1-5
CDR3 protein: CASRIPGQGSQPQHF

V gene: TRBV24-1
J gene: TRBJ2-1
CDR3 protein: CATSDFGVRQGSYNEQFF

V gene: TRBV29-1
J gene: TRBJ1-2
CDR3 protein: CSVASGGYGYTF

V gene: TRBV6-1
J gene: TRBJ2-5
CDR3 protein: CASSVTIQETQYF

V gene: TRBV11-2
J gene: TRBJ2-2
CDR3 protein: CASSLTSGGELFF

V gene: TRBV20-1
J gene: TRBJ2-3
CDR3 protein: CSAPAGGLAGSTDTQYF

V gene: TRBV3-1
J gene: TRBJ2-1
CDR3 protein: CASSQGGSWEYEQFF